This TCR beta chain stems from a study of vaccination effects on CD4 cells after COVID-19. Germline CDR1 SEHNR, CDR2 FQNEAQ (reference sequence). There are 16 residues in the CDR3. The trim removed 3 bases at V and 6 bases at J, leaving 11 bases unmatched. Before sequencing, viral peptide pools were used by the ViraFEST assay to expand antigen-specific CD4+ T cells. Following a roughly 11-day culture, CD4+ T cells were purified. Of the BNT162b2 and mRNA-1273 vaccines, participants received two doses of one or the other. Recipients of the vaccine had no prior SARS-CoV-2 infection and negative nucleocapsid antibodies. For each well, some 1.9 million PBMC were cultured with 9 to 10 IU/ml IL-2 and 8 to 10 ug/ml peptides. Each culture had half its medium swapped for IL-2 medium on days 3 and 7. A word on this clone: The antigen is not known.

Profiling relied on immunoSEQ multiplex PCR, and the TCRdb table lists in-frame clones only, not all of them. The sample includes 17,000 or so clones, around 64% of them seen just once. General study findings and limits: Pronounced clonal contraction occurred in clones induced by infection and by vaccine late after vaccination.

The V gene is TRBV7-9, the J gene TRBJ2-7, with 10 bases fitting TRBD1. The receptor was isolated from a human donor who received a COVID-19 vaccine. Sequenced material: CD4+ T cells from PBMCs cultured with SARS-CoV-2 spike peptides, taken after COVID-19 vaccination. The CDR3 DNA sequence: TGTGCCAGCAGCTTTAACCGGGACAGGGGAAGGGGCGAGCAGTACTTC. This gives the protein CASSFNRDRGRGEQYF.